Below are 26 T cell receptor beta chains sequenced from a single sample in a study of PD-1 blockade in classical Hodgkin lymphoma. Time point specified: cycle 4 day 1 (C4D1), after five to seven weeks of nivolumab. Following autologous stem cell transplantation, relapse occurred in every patient, and exposure to brentuximab vedotin varied. Sequencing was performed with immunoSEQ multiplex PCR; in TCRdb, only in-frame clones are kept and a portion is missing. Of some 16,000 clones listed, roughly 80% are singletons. Specimen: peripheral blood mononuclear cells (PBMCs), collected before the fourth cycle of nivolumab. These receptors all come from a human donor with classical Hodgkin lymphoma.

The V call is TRBV18, the J call TRBJ1-3; D remains ambiguous. The germline V gene encodes CDR1 KGHSH and CDR2 LQKENI. V lost 2 bases and J 0 bases, leaving 5 bases between the germline ends. The CDR3 sequence is 14 residues long. The CDR3 reads CASSPIGSGNTIYF. Written as DNA, the CDR3 is TGTGCCAGCTCACCAATCGGCTCTGGAAACACCATATATTTT.

The chain carries TRBV2 and TRBJ2-2, with a weak D call TRBD1 (6 bases). This CDR3 region has 15 residues. V was trimmed by 6 bases and J by 0 bases, leaving 11 bases between them. CDR1 SNHLY and CDR2 FYNNEI come from the germline V gene. CDR3 in amino acids: CASRDRLTNTGELFF. CDR3 DNA: TGTGCCAGCAGGGACAGACTGACGAACACCGGGGAGCTGTTTTTT.

The chain uses TRBV5-1 and TRBJ2-7; tentatively, D is TRBD1 (5 bases). CDR1 is SGHRS, CDR2 YFSETQ, per germline. The CDR3 has 14 amino acids. With 1 base removed from V and 3 bases from J, the gap between germline ends came to 11 bases. The CDR3 DNA sequence: TGCGCCAGCAGCTTGAGCCAGGGAAACTACGAGCAGTACTTC. It translates to CASSLSQGNYEQYF. Using reference TRBV5-1 and TRBJ2-7 for the parts outside the CDR3, the full variable domain is KAGVTQTPRYLIKTRGQQVTLSCSPISGHRSVSWYQQTPGQGLQFLFEYFSETQRNKGNFPGRFSGRQFSNSRSEMNVSTLELGDSALYLCASSLSQGNYEQYFGPGTRLTVT.

V gene TRBV5-1 combines with J gene TRBJ2-2; TRBD2 might be the D (6 bases). This CDR3 region has 14 residues. Germline V gene sequence: CDR1 SGHRS, CDR2 YFSETQ. Trimming removed 7 bases at V and 2 bases at J, with 12 bases between. DNA of the CDR3: TGCGCCAGCGGGGTAGCGGATAACACCGGGGAGCTGTTTTTT. Translated, it gives CASGVADNTGELFF.

The chain has TRBV13 and TRBJ2-5; 8 bases are shared with TRBD2. CDR3 length equals 16 residues. Germline V lookup: CDR1 PRHDT, CDR2 FYEKMQ (reference sequence). The trim removed 5 bases at V and 1 base at J, leaving 9 bases unmatched. CDR3 coding DNA: TGTGCCAGCAGCCCAACGTTCACTAGCGGCCAAGAGACCCAGTACTTC. This gives the protein CASSPTFTSGQETQYF.

The V call is TRBV6-5, the J call TRBJ2-7, with D perhaps assigned TRBD1 or TRBD2 (6 bases each). Germline-derived CDR1 and CDR2 are MNHEY and SVGAGI. The V gene lost 5 bases and the J gene lost 9 bases, with 11 bases spanning the gap. The CDR3 loop spans 11 amino acids. The chain's CDR3 is CASSEGGGQYF. In DNA, the CDR3 is TGTGCCAGCAGTGAAGGGGGAGGGCAGTACTTC.

The chain links TRBV2 to TRBJ1-5, with D maybe TRBD1 (6 bases). The germline V gene has CDR1 SNHLY and CDR2 FYNNEI. This CDR3 comprises 15 residues. Trimming removed 3 bases at V and 7 bases at J, with 16 bases between. CDR3 region: CASSEKSGQGQPQHF. As DNA, the CDR3 is TGTGCCAGCAGTGAGAAATCGGGACAAGGGCAGCCCCAGCATTTT.

The chain couples TRBV10-1 to TRBJ1-6, with 11 bases identical to TRBD1. The J segment lost 9 bases and the V segment lost 5 bases, leaving 3 bases of the junction unmatched. Germline CDR1 is WNHNN and CDR2 is SYGVQD (reference sequence). This CDR3 comprises 14 residues. The CDR3 DNA reads as TGCGCCAGCAGTCCGGGACAGGGGGTTTCACCCCTCCACTTT. Amino acid sequence: CASSPGQGVSPLHF.

Here the CDR3 reads CASSFGRRDEQYF. In nucleotides, the CDR3 is TGCGCCAGCAGCTTTGGACGCCGCGACGAGCAGTACTTC. V is TRBV5-1 and J is TRBJ2-5; D is ambiguous. The DNA end is more similar to TRBJ2-7, so the J call may be wrong. The CDR3 is 13 residues long. In germline, CDR1 is SGHRS, CDR2 YFSETQ.

This clone was detected once. V gene TRBV7-9 combines with J gene TRBJ1-6; D might be TRBD1 (6 bases). Germline CDR1 and CDR2: SEHNR and FQNEAQ (reference sequence). V lost 6 bases and J 4 bases, leaving 10 bases between the germline ends. The CDR3 runs 14 residues. The CDR3 reads CASSQTGYNSPLHF. The DNA for the CDR3 is TGTGCCAGCAGTCAGACAGGTTATAATTCACCCCTCCACTTT.

The chain links TRBV7-9 to TRBJ1-4; 7 bases agree with TRBD1. The CDR3 contains 14 residues. CDR1 is SEHNR, CDR2 FQNEAQ, per germline (reference sequence). Trimming removed 5 bases from V and 4 bases from J; junction bases left unmatched: 4. CDR3 amino acids: CASSLGQLNEKLFF. CDR3 bases: TGTGCCAGCAGCCTGGGACAGCTTAATGAAAAACTGTTTTTT.

The chain employs TRBV25-1 and TRBJ2-7; D is unresolved. The CDR3 runs to 15 residues. Trimming removed 6 bases from V and 0 bases from J, with 15 bases in between. The germline gives CDR1 MGHDK, CDR2 SYGVNS. This chain's CDR3 is CASRAWGLSSYEQYF. CDR3 coding DNA: TGTGCCAGCAGGGCGTGGGGTCTGAGCTCCTACGAGCAGTACTTC.

This clone was counted once. The genes are TRBV6-1 and TRBJ2-2, with a weak D call TRBD2 (7 bases). Germline loops: CDR1 MNHNS, CDR2 SASEGT. The V and J ends lost 6 bases and 3 bases respectively, with 14 bases between them. The CDR3 is made up of 15 amino acids. The CDR3 loop reads CASRRGGKDTGELFF. In DNA, the CDR3 is TGTGCCAGCAGGAGGGGGGGTAAGGACACCGGGGAGCTGTTTTTT.

The V gene is TRBV4-3, the J gene TRBJ2-5, with 8 bases that match TRBD1. Trimming at V came to 4 bases and at J to 2 bases, leaving 6 bases not matched to a gene. This CDR3 is 15 amino acids long. Germline V gives CDR1 LGHNA, CDR2 YSLEER. The CDR3 DNA sequence: TGCGCCAGCAGCCCCCGACAGGGGCGGCAAGAGACCCAGTACTTC. Amino acid sequence: CASSPRQGRQETQYF.

This rearrangement joins TRBV5-1 to TRBJ1-4, with D possibly being TRBD1 (6 bases). This CDR3 is built from 15 residues. Trimming stripped 0 bases from V and 8 bases from J, with 14 bases between. In germline, CDR1 is SGHRS, CDR2 YFSETQ. The CDR3 protein is CASSLAGGAEEKLFF. Written as DNA, the CDR3 is TGCGCCAGCAGCTTGGCCGGGGGGGCTGAAGAAAAACTGTTTTTT.

The rearrangement uses TRBV4-3 and TRBJ2-1, with a weak D call TRBD2 (6 bases). Germline loops: CDR1 LGHNA, CDR2 YSLEER. This CDR3 is 15 amino acids long. Trimming pared 3 bases from V and 0 bases from J, leaving 9 bases between. In DNA, the CDR3 is TGCGCCAGCAGCCAGGACTACCTCTCCTACAATGAGCAGTTCTTC. Translation: CASSQDYLSYNEQFF.

This clone was counted a single time. The chain couples TRBV5-1 to TRBJ1-4; 10 nucleotides match TRBD1. Per the germline V gene, CDR1 is SGHRS and CDR2 is YFSETQ. CDR3 length equals 13 residues. V dropped 7 bases and J dropped 7; count of bases not matched to a gene: 4. CDR3: CASRQGASEKLFF. The CDR3 region has the DNA TGCGCCAGCCGACAGGGGGCGAGTGAAAAACTGTTTTTT. Full variable domain (rest looked up from reference TRBV5-1 and TRBJ1-4): KAGVTQTPRYLIKTRGQQVTLSCSPISGHRSVSWYQQTPGQGLQFLFEYFSETQRNKGNFPGRFSGRQFSNSRSEMNVSTLELGDSALYLCASRQGASEKLFFGSGTQLSVL.

The chain uses TRBV5-4 and TRBJ1-2; 8 bases line up with TRBD1. This CDR3 has 14 residues. CDR1 and CDR2 (germline): SGHNT, YYREEE (reference sequence). Trimming at V came to 4 bases and at J to 3 bases, leaving 5 bases not matched to a gene. The CDR3 sequence: CASSKDRVDYGYTF. The CDR3 nucleotides read TGTGCCAGCAGCAAGGACAGGGTGGACTATGGCTACACCTTC.

The chain has TRBV6-5 and TRBJ1-5, with TRBD1 identical over 8 bases. Germline CDR1 reads MNHEY; CDR2 reads SVGAGI. There are 14 residues in the CDR3. The V gene end was trimmed by 2 bases and the J gene end by 4 bases; junction bases not matched to a gene: 1. The CDR3 here is CASSYGTGNQPQHF. The CDR3 DNA reads as TGTGCCAGCAGTTACGGGACAGGTAATCAGCCCCAGCATTTT.

V gene TRBV6-7 combines with J gene TRBJ2-7; weak D call: TRBD1 (6 bases). TRBV6-7 carries the ORF label, with uncertain function. This CDR3 contains 15 residues. The ends were cut back, 5 bases at V and 4 bases at J, with 18 bases in the middle. The chain's CDR3 is CASSPQTGTIYEQYF. In DNA form, the CDR3 reads TGTGCCAGCAGTCCCCAAACAGGGACCATATACGAGCAGTACTTC.

The rearrangement joins TRBV4-3 to TRBJ2-3; TRBD2 aligns across 9 bases. The CDR3 covers 14 residues. The junction had 2 bases not matched to a gene; V was cut back by 6 bases and J by 1 base. The germline gives CDR1 LGHNA, CDR2 YSLEER. CDR3 coding DNA: TGCGCCAGCAGGGCTAGCGGGGGCACAGATACGCAGTATTTT. Its protein is CASRASGGTDTQYF.

This CDR3 reads CASSLTGSGNTIYF. CDR3 nucleotide sequence: TGTGCCAGCAGTTTAACGGGCTCTGGAAACACCATATATTTT. The gene calls are TRBV27 and TRBJ1-3; unclear D gene. Looked up from germline, CDR1 is MNHEY and CDR2 is SMNVEV (reference sequence). The CDR3 spans 14 residues. V was clipped by 2 bases and J by 0 bases, with 5 bases between them.

The genes are TRBV5-1 and TRBJ2-1; D is unclear. The CDR3 consists of 14 residues. Trimming pared 1 base from V and 5 bases from J, leaving 10 bases between. Germline assignment: CDR1 SGHRS and CDR2 YFSETQ. The CDR3 spells CASSLKSGDNEQFF. CDR3 in DNA: TGCGCCAGCAGCTTGAAATCTGGGGACAATGAGCAGTTCTTC.

The V call is TRBV28, the J call TRBJ2-6, with a possible D match to TRBD1 (6 bases). Germline CDR1 reads MDHEN; CDR2 reads SYDVKM. The CDR3 has 16 amino acids. V dropped 6 bases and J dropped 0 bases, with 12 bases sitting between them. The CDR3 region has the DNA TGTGCCAGCAGGGCAGGGGCCAACTCTGGGGCCAACGTCCTGACTTTC. Its translation is CASRAGANSGANVLTF.

V gene TRBV5-6 combines with J gene TRBJ1-2; D is unclear. V lost 0 bases, J lost 3 bases, and 12 bases lay in between. CDR1 is SGHDT and CDR2 is YYEEEE in the germline V gene. This CDR3 has 15 amino acids. The CDR3 here is CASSLAVWPDYGYTF. For the CDR3, the DNA is TGTGCCAGCAGCTTGGCCGTCTGGCCTGACTATGGCTACACCTTC.

This chain connects TRBV19 to TRBJ1-2; tentative D call: TRBD1 (6 bases). V was cut by 5 bases and J by 6 bases, with 19 bases left in between. CDR1 and CDR2 from the germline V gene are LNHDA and SQIVND (reference sequence). The CDR3 is 15 amino acids. The CDR3 loop is CASSPPKTGYDGYTF. CDR3 in DNA: TGTGCCAGTAGTCCACCTAAAACAGGGTACGATGGCTACACCTTC.